A single sample is the source of the 30 T cell receptor beta chains below, sequenced in a study of T cell responses to AZD1222 COVID-19 vaccine. Sequencing was performed with immunoSEQ multiplex PCR; in TCRdb, only in-frame clones are kept and a portion is missing. The sample gives over 60,000 clones, over 75% of which show up once; about 25% is in the top ten. Source: peripheral blood, taken on day 0 of AZD1222 vaccination. The receptors here all came from an adult in good health.

The chain carries TRBV7-9 and TRBJ2-2; D remains ambiguous. The CDR3 consists of 14 residues. V dropped 2 bases and J dropped 6 bases, with 10 bases sitting between them. Per germline, CDR1 SEHNR and CDR2 FQNEAQ (reference sequence). The CDR3 region has the DNA TGTGCCAGCAGCTTAAATCTTAAAGCCGGGGAGCTGTTTTTT. This codes for CASSLNLKAGELFF.

This clone is a singleton in its sample. V is TRBV2 and J is TRBJ2-5; D unresolved. The V and J ends lost 2 bases and 6 bases respectively, with 10 bases between them. Germline loops: CDR1 SNHLY, CDR2 FYNNEI. CDR3 length: 13 amino acids. This CDR3 is CASSEQASKTQYF. CDR3 sequence (DNA): TGTGCCAGCAGTGAACAGGCTTCAAAGACCCAGTACTTC.

This rearrangement joins TRBV10-3 to TRBJ1-2, with D possibly being TRBD1 (5 bases). CDR3 length: 19 amino acids. The germline CDR1 and CDR2 sequences are ENHRY and SYGVKD. With 4 bases removed from V and 0 bases from J, the gap between germline ends came to 24 bases. CDR3 coding DNA: TGTGCCATCAGTGGAAGGGGCGCGGATATCGCGGGGACTAACTATGGCTACACCTTC. This translates into CAISGRGADIAGTNYGYTF.

V is TRBV3-1 (or the pseudogene TRBV3-2) and J is TRBJ1-5; 10 bases map to TRBD1. Germline lookup yields CDR1 LGHDT and CDR2 YNNKEL (reference sequence). The CDR3 length is 16 residues. Trimming removed 6 bases from V and 4 bases from J; junction bases left unmatched: 9. Written as DNA, the CDR3 is TGTGCCAGCAGTCGACAGGGGGCCTATTATAATCAGCCCCAGCATTTT. It encodes CASSRQGAYYNQPQHF.

The chain joins TRBV6-5 to TRBJ1-4, with 8 positions matching TRBD1. This CDR3 contains 15 residues. Germline V gives CDR1 MNHEY, CDR2 SVGAGI. With 5 bases clipped from V and 4 bases from J, the junction kept 6 bases outside the gene matches. The DNA for the CDR3 is TGTGCCAGCAGTCAATTGACAGGGGATAATGAAAAACTGTTTTTT. It codes for CASSQLTGDNEKLFF.

In this sample, this clone turned up a few times. The CDR3 DNA reads as TGTGCCAGTAGTATAAGTAAAGTCTATGGCTACACCTTC. Its protein is CASSISKVYGYTF. The V gene is TRBV19, the J gene TRBJ1-2; D is uncertain. V shed 2 bases and J shed 4 bases, with 8 bases lying between them. The CDR3 is 13 residues long. Per the germline V gene, CDR1 is LNHDA and CDR2 is SQIVND (reference sequence). Variable domain in full (rest from reference TRBV19 and TRBJ1-2): DGGITQSPKYLFRKEGQNVTLSCEQNLNHDAMYWYRQDPGQGLRLIYYSQIVNDFQKGDIAEGYSVSREKKESFPLTVTSAQKNPTAFYLCASSISKVYGYTFGSGTRLTVV.

The J gene is TRBJ1-2, the V gene TRBV19; D gene ambiguous. This CDR3 has 13 amino acids. Germline V lookup: CDR1 LNHDA, CDR2 SQIVND (reference sequence). V was shortened by 1 base and J by 1 base, with 4 bases between the two germline ends. CDR3 region: CASSIGVNYGYTF. The CDR3 DNA is TGTGCCAGTAGTATAGGGGTTAACTATGGCTACACCTTC. Complete variable domain (other parts from reference TRBV19 and TRBJ1-2): DGGITQSPKYLFRKEGQNVTLSCEQNLNHDAMYWYRQDPGQGLRLIYYSQIVNDFQKGDIAEGYSVSREKKESFPLTVTSAQKNPTAFYLCASSIGVNYGYTFGSGTRLTVV.

The chain employs TRBV6-6 and TRBJ1-1, with 7 bases identical to TRBD1. CDR1 and CDR2 (germline): MNHNY, SVGAGI (reference sequence). V was clipped by 6 bases and J by 4 bases; unmatched bases: 11. There are 15 residues in the CDR3. This CDR3 is CASSRRGAGGTEAFF. Here the CDR3 DNA reads TGTGCCAGCAGCCGTCGGGGGGCAGGGGGCACTGAAGCTTTCTTT.

J is TRBJ1-2 and V is TRBV3-1 (or the pseudogene TRBV3-2); 8 bases fit TRBD1. Looked up from germline, CDR1 is LGHDT and CDR2 is YNNKEL (reference sequence). The length of the CDR3 is 15 residues. V trimming: 6 bases; J trimming: 5 bases; junction bases outside the gene matches: 11. As DNA, the CDR3 is TGTGCCAGCAGTCTAGCCGGGACAGGTGGATATGGCTACACCTTC. Protein: CASSLAGTGGYGYTF.

V is TRBV6-2 or TRBV6-3 and J is TRBJ2-7; no reliable D call. Per the germline V gene, CDR1 is MNHEY and CDR2 is SVGEGT. The V gene lost 3 bases and the J gene lost 4 bases, with 10 bases spanning the gap. The CDR3 extends over 13 amino acids. The CDR3 DNA is TGTGCCAGCAGTTATGACTCTCCGTACGAGCAGTACTTC. It specifies CASSYDSPYEQYF.

The chain carries TRBV19 and TRBJ1-3; D is uncertain. V lost 5 bases and J lost 4, with 18 bases in between. CDR1 is LNHDA, CDR2 SQIVND, per germline (reference sequence). The CDR3 loop spans 16 amino acids. The CDR3 nucleotides are TGTGCCAGTAGTCCCTGGACTTACTACGGGGGAAACACCATATATTTT. As protein: CASSPWTYYGGNTIYF.

The CDR3 nucleotides read TGTGCCAGCAGCCGGGGCTTAGCCACAGATACGCAGTATTTT. Residues: CASSRGLATDTQYF. The chain has TRBV7-2 and TRBJ2-3, with D perhaps matching TRBD1 or TRBD2 (5 bases each). Germline V gene data show CDR1 as SGHTA and CDR2 as FQGNSA. V was pared by 5 bases and J by 2 bases, with 11 bases between. The CDR3 has 14 residues. Full variable domain (remainder filled in from reference TRBV7-2 and TRBJ2-3): GAGVSQSPSNKVTEKGKDVELRCDPISGHTALYWYRQSLGQGLEFLIYFQGNSAPDKSGLPSDRFSAERTGGSVSTLTIQRTQQEDSAVYLCASSRGLATDTQYFGPGTRLTVL.

The chain uses TRBV3-1 (or the pseudogene TRBV3-2) and TRBJ1-6; weak D call: TRBD1 (6 bases). Germline CDR1 reads LGHDT; CDR2 reads YNNKEL (reference sequence). Trimming pared 2 bases from V and 6 bases from J, leaving 11 bases between. This CDR3 is built from 15 residues. In DNA form, the CDR3 reads TGTGCCAGCAGCCAAACGATACAGGGTAATTCACCCCTCCACTTT. Its protein is CASSQTIQGNSPLHF.

The CDR3 loop is CAWSLAPGEQYF. The DNA for the CDR3 is TGTGCCTGGAGTCTGGCACCCGGGGAGCAGTACTTC. The V call is TRBV30, the J call TRBJ2-7; D is unclear. The CDR3 contains 12 residues. With 2 bases removed from V and 7 bases from J, the gap between germline ends came to 12 bases. Germline CDR1 is GTSNPN and CDR2 is SVGIG (reference sequence).

The genes are TRBV29-1 and TRBJ1-1; D perhaps matches TRBD1 (6 bases). Germline V gene lookup returns CDR1 SQVTM and CDR2 ANQGSEA. The CDR3 covers 14 residues. V gave up 4 bases and J gave up 1 base, with 13 bases separating them. The CDR3 nucleotides are TGCAGCGTTGGGGTCACAGGGAAGAACACTGAAGCTTTCTTT. It codes for CSVGVTGKNTEAFF.

This clone was recorded a few times. The chain carries TRBV19 and TRBJ1-1; D is uncertain. Trimming left V 0 bases short and J 4 bases short, with 12 bases between. The CDR3 is 15 amino acids. Per the germline V gene, CDR1 is LNHDA and CDR2 is SQIVND (reference sequence). CDR3 DNA sequence: TGTGCCAGTAGTATAGAGTTGGGTAGGGTCACTGAAGCTTTCTTT. It translates to CASSIELGRVTEAFF. Using reference TRBV19 and TRBJ1-1 for the parts outside the CDR3, the full variable domain is DGGITQSPKYLFRKEGQNVTLSCEQNLNHDAMYWYRQDPGQGLRLIYYSQIVNDFQKGDIAEGYSVSREKKESFPLTVTSAQKNPTAFYLCASSIELGRVTEAFFGQGTRLTVV.

This clone occurred once. The chain joins TRBV3-1 (or the pseudogene TRBV3-2) to TRBJ1-2, with TRBD1 matching 7 bases. This CDR3 has 13 amino acids. Looked up from germline, CDR1 is LGHDT and CDR2 is YNNKEL (reference sequence). Trimming removed 5 bases from V and 5 bases from J; junction bases left unmatched: 5. CDR3 sequence (DNA): TGTGCCAGCAGCTTCCGACAGGGATATGGCTACACCTTC. It translates to CASSFRQGYGYTF.

Written as DNA, the CDR3 is TGTGCCAGCAGCCAAGTAACCGGGACAAAAGGCTACACCTTC. It is translated as CASSQVTGTKGYTF. The chain combines TRBV3-1 (or the pseudogene TRBV3-2) with TRBJ1-2, with a tentative D call TRBD1 (6 bases). V gave up 1 base and J gave up 8 bases, with 14 bases separating them. This CDR3 is built from 14 residues. CDR1 LGHDT and CDR2 YNNKEL come from the germline V gene (reference sequence).

The chain couples TRBV25-1 to TRBJ1-1; D is unclear. The V and J ends lost 2 bases and 4 bases respectively, with 8 bases between them. Germline CDR1 and CDR2: MGHDK and SYGVNS. This CDR3 contains 13 residues. For the CDR3, the DNA is TGTGCCAGCAGTGAACTCGGGGTCACTGAAGCTTTCTTT. This encodes CASSELGVTEAFF.

About this clone itself: A junction end diverges from the germline sequence, so it may reflect a read error. This chain links TRBV6-6 with TRBJ1-6; D is unresolved. Germline V lookup: CDR1 MNHNY, CDR2 SVGAGI (reference sequence). The CDR3 covers 15 residues. In DNA form, the CDR3 reads TGTGCCAGCAGTACGGGGATCGGGTACGGGTCACCCCCCCACTTT. It is translated as CASSTGIGYGSPPHF.

The chain is built from TRBV6-2 or TRBV6-3 and TRBJ1-2; weak D call: TRBD1 (5 bases). The CDR3 has 14 amino acids. The ends were cut back, 2 bases at V and 0 bases at J, with 7 bases in the middle. The germline V gene encodes CDR1 MNHEY and CDR2 SVGEGT. The CDR3 bases are TGTGCCAGCAGTTACGCACAGGCTAACTATGGCTACACCTTC. It is translated as CASSYAQANYGYTF.

This clone showed up just once. V gene TRBV19 combines with J gene TRBJ1-2, with 7 bases matching TRBD1. CDR1 and CDR2 (germline): LNHDA, SQIVND (reference sequence). J lost 4 bases, V lost 10 bases, and 12 bases had no gene match. CDR3 length: 14 amino acids. The CDR3 nucleotides read TGTGCCACCAACGAAGGGGGCAGTGGCTATGGCTACACCTTC. Translating it yields CATNEGGSGYGYTF.

For the CDR3, the DNA is TGTGCCAGCAGCTTGGTGAACACTGAAGCTTTCTTT. It encodes CASSLVNTEAFF. The chain has TRBV5-5 and TRBJ1-1, with D unresolved. V shed 0 bases and J shed 0 bases, with 0 bases lying between them. Germline V CDR1 and CDR2: SGHKS, YYEKEE (reference sequence). This CDR3 spans 12 amino acids.

V and J are TRBV18 and TRBJ2-3, with D uncertain. Germline V CDR1 and CDR2: KGHSH, LQKENI. With 1 base removed from V and 2 bases from J, the gap between germline ends came to 10 bases. The CDR3 consists of 15 residues. The CDR3 DNA reads TGTGCCAGCTCACCACGGGTGGAATACACAGATACGCAGTATTTT. This translates into CASSPRVEYTDTQYF.

The rearrangement uses TRBV28 and TRBJ1-5; weak D call: TRBD1 (6 bases). This CDR3 has 14 amino acids. Germline V gene data show CDR1 as MDHEN and CDR2 as SYDVKM. V lost 5 bases and J 7 bases, leaving 15 bases between the germline ends. CDR3 DNA sequence: TGTGCCAGCAGTAGAACAGGGTCAAGACAGCCCCAGCATTTT. This translates into CASSRTGSRQPQHF. Complete variable domain (other parts from reference TRBV28 and TRBJ1-5): DVKVTQSSRYLVKRTGEKVFLECVQDMDHENMFWYRQDPGLGLRLIYFSYDVKMKEKGDIPEGYSVSREKKERFSLILESASTNQTSMYLCASSRTGSRQPQHFGDGTRLSIL.

The chain has TRBV6-5 and TRBJ1-2; D call uncertain. The V gene's germline CDR1 is MNHEY and CDR2 SVGAGI. The CDR3 is 14 amino acids. Trimming shortened V by 6 bases and J by 8 bases, and 19 bases separated the two germline ends. DNA for the CDR3: TGTGCCAGCAGCCGTCAATCCCGCCAGACGGGCTACACCTTC. It encodes CASSRQSRQTGYTF.

This chain connects TRBV7-6 to TRBJ2-1, with 7 nucleotides matching TRBD1. Germline V CDR1 and CDR2: SGHVS, FNYEAQ. V lost 1 base and J lost 6; bases outside the gene matches: 6. This CDR3 has 15 residues. Here the CDR3 DNA reads TGTGCCAGCAGCTTAGGAAGGGGGCAGGGCAATGAGCAGTTCTTC. Residues: CASSLGRGQGNEQFF.

This clone is a singleton in its sample. This chain joins TRBV5-1 and TRBJ1-1; D might be TRBD1 (5 bases). The CDR3 extends over 13 amino acids. V gave up 6 bases and J gave up 6 bases, with 15 bases separating them. Germline V gene sequence: CDR1 SGHRS, CDR2 YFSETQ. The CDR3 bases are TGCGCCAGCACCAAGGGAGGGGCGGCTGAAGCTTTCTTT. This translates into CASTKGGAAEAFF.

The CDR3 bases are TGTGCCAGCACCTCCTCACGGGGGACTGAAGCTTTCTTT. As protein: CASTSSRGTEAFF. V and J are TRBV25-1 and TRBJ1-1, with D possibly matching TRBD1 (5 bases). V was shortened by 7 bases and J by 5 bases, with 14 bases between the two germline ends. Germline V gene data show CDR1 as MGHDK and CDR2 as SYGVNS. There are 13 residues in the CDR3.

The chain couples TRBV6-5 to TRBJ2-7; the match to TRBD1 covers 9 bases. Germline trimming cut 5 bases from V and 5 bases from J; bases unmatched to any gene: 1. CDR3 length: 12 amino acids. Per the germline V gene, CDR1 is MNHEY and CDR2 is SVGAGI. CDR3: CASSHRGHEQYF. The CDR3 nucleotides read TGTGCCAGCAGTCACAGGGGGCACGAGCAGTACTTC.